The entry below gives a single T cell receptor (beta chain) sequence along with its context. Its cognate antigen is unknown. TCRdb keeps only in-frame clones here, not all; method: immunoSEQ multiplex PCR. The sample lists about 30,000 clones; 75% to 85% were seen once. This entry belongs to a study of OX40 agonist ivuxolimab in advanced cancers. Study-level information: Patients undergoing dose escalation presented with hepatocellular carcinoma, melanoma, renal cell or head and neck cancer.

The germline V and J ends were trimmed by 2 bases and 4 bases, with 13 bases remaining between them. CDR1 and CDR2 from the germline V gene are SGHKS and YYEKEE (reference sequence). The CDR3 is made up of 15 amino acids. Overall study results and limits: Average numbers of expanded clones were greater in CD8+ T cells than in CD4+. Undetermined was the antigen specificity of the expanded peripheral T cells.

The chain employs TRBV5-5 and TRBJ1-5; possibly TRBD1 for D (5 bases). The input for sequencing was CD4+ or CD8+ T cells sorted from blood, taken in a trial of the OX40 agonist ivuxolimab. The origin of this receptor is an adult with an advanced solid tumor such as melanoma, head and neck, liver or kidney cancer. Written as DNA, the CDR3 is TGTGCCAGCAGCTTAAAGGGACTGTTAAATCAGCCCCAGCATTTT. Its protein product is CASSLKGLLNQPQHF.